This TCR beta chain appears in the sequencing data of a study of T cell changes during pregnancy in multiple sclerosis. Libraries were prepared by immunoSEQ multiplex PCR; TCRdb keeps only in-frame clonotypes and omits some of them. The sample lists 60,000 to 75,000 clones; 75% to 95% were seen once. This TCR was recovered from a female donor with multiple sclerosis, enrolled in a pregnancy study. Sequencing was performed on peripheral blood, taken before pregnancy.

CDR3 nucleotides: TGTGCCAGCAGCCCGGACGGGCAGGGCACTGAAGCTTTCTTT. The encoded protein is CASSPDGQGTEAFF. The chain links TRBV7-2 to TRBJ1-1; D might be TRBD1 (5 bases). This CDR3 has 14 residues. Germline CDR1 and CDR2: SGHTA and FQGNSA. Trimming took off 5 bases at V and 4 bases at J, with 14 bases between the two ends.